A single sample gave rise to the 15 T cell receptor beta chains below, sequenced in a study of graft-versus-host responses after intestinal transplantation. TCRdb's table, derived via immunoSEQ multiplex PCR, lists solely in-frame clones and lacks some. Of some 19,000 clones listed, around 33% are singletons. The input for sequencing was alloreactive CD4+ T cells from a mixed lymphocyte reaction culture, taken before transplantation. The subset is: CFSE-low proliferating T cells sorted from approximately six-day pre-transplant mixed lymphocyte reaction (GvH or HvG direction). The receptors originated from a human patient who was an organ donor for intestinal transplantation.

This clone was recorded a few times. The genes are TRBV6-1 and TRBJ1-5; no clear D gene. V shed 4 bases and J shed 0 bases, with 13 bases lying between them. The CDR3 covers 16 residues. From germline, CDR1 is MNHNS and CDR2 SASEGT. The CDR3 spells CASSGLVGYSNQPQHF. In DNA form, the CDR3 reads TGTGCCAGCAGTGGGCTGGTGGGATATAGCAATCAGCCCCAGCATTTT.

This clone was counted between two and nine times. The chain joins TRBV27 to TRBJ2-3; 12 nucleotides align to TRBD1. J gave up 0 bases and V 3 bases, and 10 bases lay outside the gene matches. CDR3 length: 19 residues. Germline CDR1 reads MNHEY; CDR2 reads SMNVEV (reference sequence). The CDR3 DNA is TGTGCCAGCAGTTTTTCCGGGACAGGGGGCCCGACTAGCACAGATACGCAGTATTTT. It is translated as CASSFSGTGGPTSTDTQYF.

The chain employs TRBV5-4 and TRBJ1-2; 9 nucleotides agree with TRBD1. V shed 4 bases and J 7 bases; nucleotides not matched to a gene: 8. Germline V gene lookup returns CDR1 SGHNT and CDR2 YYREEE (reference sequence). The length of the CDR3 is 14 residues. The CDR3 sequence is CASSAGDRAGGYTF. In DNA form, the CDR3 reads TGTGCCAGCAGCGCAGGGGACAGGGCGGGTGGCTACACCTTC.

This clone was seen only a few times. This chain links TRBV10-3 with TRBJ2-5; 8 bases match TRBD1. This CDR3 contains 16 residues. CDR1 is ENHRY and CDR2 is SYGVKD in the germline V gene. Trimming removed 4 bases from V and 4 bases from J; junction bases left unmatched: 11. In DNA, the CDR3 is TGTGCCATCAGTGGGAGGACAGGGAATGTGGCAGAGACCCAGTACTTC. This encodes CAISGRTGNVAETQYF.

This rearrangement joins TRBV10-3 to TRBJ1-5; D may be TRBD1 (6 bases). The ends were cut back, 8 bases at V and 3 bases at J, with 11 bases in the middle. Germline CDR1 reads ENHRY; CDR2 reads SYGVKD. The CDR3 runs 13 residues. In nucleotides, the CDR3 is TGTGCCATCCAAAAGGGGGACAATCAGCCCCAGCATTTT. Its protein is CAIQKGDNQPQHF.

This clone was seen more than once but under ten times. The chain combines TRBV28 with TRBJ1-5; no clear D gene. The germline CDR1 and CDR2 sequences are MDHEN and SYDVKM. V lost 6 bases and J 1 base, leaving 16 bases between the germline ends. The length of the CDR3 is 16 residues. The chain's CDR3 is CASSPPRLPSNQPQHF. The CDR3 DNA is TGTGCCAGCAGCCCTCCACGCCTGCCGAGCAATCAGCCCCAGCATTTT.

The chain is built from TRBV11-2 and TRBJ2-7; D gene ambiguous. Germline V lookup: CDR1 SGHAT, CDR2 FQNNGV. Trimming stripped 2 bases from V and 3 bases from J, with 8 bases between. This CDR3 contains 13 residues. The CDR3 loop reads CASSLRALYEQYF. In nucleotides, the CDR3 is TGTGCCAGCAGCTTAAGGGCTCTCTACGAGCAGTACTTC.

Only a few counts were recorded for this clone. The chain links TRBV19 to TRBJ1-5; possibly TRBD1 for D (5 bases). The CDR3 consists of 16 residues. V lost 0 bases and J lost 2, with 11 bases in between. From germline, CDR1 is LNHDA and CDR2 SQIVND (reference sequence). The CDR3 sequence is CASSIDLEGGNQPQHF. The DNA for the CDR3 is TGTGCCAGTAGTATAGATCTCGAAGGGGGCAATCAGCCCCAGCATTTT.

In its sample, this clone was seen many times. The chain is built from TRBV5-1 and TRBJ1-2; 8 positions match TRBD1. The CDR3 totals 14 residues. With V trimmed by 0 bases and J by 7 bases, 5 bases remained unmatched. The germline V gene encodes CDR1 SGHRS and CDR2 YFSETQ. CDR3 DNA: TGCGCCAGCAGCTTGGGGGCAGGGGGCTTTGGCTACACCTTC. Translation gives CASSLGAGGFGYTF.

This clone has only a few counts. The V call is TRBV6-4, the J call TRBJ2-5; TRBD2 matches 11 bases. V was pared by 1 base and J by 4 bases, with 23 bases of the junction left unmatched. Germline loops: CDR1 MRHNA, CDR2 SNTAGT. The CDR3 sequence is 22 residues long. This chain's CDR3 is CASSDLAGGRVRPGLVGETQYF. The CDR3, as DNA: TGTGCCAGCAGTGACTTAGCGGGAGGGCGCGTTCGGCCCGGTTTGGTCGGAGAGACCCAGTACTTC.

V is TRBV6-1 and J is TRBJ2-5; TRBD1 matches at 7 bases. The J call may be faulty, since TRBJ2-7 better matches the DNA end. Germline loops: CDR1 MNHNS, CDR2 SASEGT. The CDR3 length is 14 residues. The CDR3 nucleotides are TGTGCCAGCAGTTTGGGACAGAGGATATACGAGCAGTACTTC. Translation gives CASSLGQRIYEQYF.

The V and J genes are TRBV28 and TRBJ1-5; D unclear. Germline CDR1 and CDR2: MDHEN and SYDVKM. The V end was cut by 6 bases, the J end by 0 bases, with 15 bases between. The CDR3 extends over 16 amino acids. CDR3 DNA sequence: TGTGCCAGCAGAAAAATTCCGCCGATTAGCAATCAGCCCCAGCATTTT. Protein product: CASRKIPPISNQPQHF.

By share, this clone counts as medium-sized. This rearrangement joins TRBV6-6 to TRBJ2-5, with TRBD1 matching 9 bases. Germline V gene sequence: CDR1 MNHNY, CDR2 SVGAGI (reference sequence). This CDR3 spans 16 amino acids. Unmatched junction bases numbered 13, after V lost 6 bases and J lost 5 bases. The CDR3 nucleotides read TGTGCCAGCAGCGCCATCGGGACAGGGACTTGGGAGACCCAGTACTTC. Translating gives CASSAIGTGTWETQYF.

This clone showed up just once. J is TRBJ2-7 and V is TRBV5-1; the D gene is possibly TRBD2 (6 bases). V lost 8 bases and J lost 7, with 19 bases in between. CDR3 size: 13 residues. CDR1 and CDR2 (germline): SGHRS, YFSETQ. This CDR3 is CASHRDSVGEQYF. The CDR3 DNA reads TGCGCCAGTCACCGGGACTCCGTCGGTGAGCAGTACTTC.

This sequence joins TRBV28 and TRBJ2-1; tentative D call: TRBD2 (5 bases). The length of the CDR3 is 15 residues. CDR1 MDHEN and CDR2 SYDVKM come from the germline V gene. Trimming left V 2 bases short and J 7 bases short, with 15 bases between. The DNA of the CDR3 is TGTGCCAGCAGTTTAAACACGGCGGGCAGGAATGAGCAGTTCTTC. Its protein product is CASSLNTAGRNEQFF.